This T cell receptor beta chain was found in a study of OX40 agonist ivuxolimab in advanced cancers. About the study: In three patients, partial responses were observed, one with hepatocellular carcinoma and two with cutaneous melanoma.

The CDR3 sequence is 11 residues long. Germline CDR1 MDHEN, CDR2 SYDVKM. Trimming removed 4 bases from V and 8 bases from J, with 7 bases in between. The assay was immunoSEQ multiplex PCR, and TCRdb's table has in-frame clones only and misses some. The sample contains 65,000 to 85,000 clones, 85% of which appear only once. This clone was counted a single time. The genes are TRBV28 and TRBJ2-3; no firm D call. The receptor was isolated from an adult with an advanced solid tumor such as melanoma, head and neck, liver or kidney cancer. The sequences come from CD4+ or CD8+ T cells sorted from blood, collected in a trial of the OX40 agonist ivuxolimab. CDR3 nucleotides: TGTGCCAGCAGTTCCGCAGTTACGCAGTATTTT. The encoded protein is CASSSAVTQYF.